The rows below give T cell receptor beta chains drawn from one sample of a study of T cell responses to AZD1222 COVID-19 vaccine. The table came from immunoSEQ multiplex PCR; TCRdb's copy has only in-frame clones and leaves some out. The sample shows over 20,000 clones, around 90% of them seen only once. The starting material was peripheral blood, obtained 28 days after the second AZD1222 dose. All receptors derive from an adult who received the AZD1222 COVID-19 vaccine. Each CDR3 is given with its conserved first and last residue. Each record gives: CDR3 DNA, CDR3 protein, V gene, clone size, D gene, J gene. The D gene is left open where the match is weak. Clone size is given for some rows only: seen once, a few or many times, or a class if the clone is expanded.

CDR3 DNA: TGTGCCAGCAGTACACAACCGGGGGCCCAAGGGAACTTC
CDR3 protein: CASSTQPGAQGNF
V gene: TRBV6-5
clone size: NA
D gene: NA
J gene: TRBJ2-5

CDR3 DNA: TGTGCCAGCAGCTCCTTAACAGGGTCCCAGCCCCAGCATTTT
CDR3 protein: CASSSLTGSQPQHF
V gene: TRBV7-8
clone size: NA
D gene: NA
J gene: TRBJ1-5

CDR3 DNA: TGTGCCAGCAGCGTAGCAGGGGGCACATCCAAACCCACAGATACGCAGTATTTT
CDR3 protein: CASSVAGGTSKPTDTQYF
V gene: TRBV9
clone size: NA
D gene: TRBD1
J gene: TRBJ2-3

CDR3 DNA: TGTGCCAGCTCACTGACAGGTCCCCTAGATACGCAGTATTTT
CDR3 protein: CASSLTGPLDTQYF
V gene: TRBV18
clone size: NA
D gene: NA
J gene: TRBJ2-3

CDR3 DNA: TGTGCCAGCAGCCAAGGGAGGAAGTGGGGGGCTGACGAGACCCAGTACTTC
CDR3 protein: CASSQGRKWGADETQYF
V gene: TRBV3-1/TRBV3-2
clone size: once
D gene: NA
J gene: TRBJ2-5

CDR3 DNA: TGTGCCAGCAGCTTCTGGACAGGGTTGACAGATACGCAGTATTTT
CDR3 protein: CASSFWTGLTDTQYF
V gene: TRBV13
clone size: few
D gene: TRBD1
J gene: TRBJ2-3

CDR3 DNA: TGTGCCAGCTCGCCCCGGGGGGGAGCCAGCACAGATACGCAGTATTTT
CDR3 protein: CASSPRGGASTDTQYF
V gene: TRBV18
clone size: NA
D gene: TRBD2
J gene: TRBJ2-3

CDR3 DNA: TGTGCCAGCAGCTTATCTCTTGGAATCAACGAGCAGTACTTC
CDR3 protein: CASSLSLGINEQYF
V gene: TRBV7-9
clone size: NA
D gene: NA
J gene: TRBJ2-7

CDR3 DNA: TGTGCCAGCAGCTTAGCCGTGGGCAGGGCTTATCAAAGCTCTGGAAACACCATATATTTT
CDR3 protein: CASSLAVGRAYQSSGNTIYF
V gene: TRBV7-2
clone size: NA
D gene: NA
J gene: TRBJ1-3

CDR3 DNA: TGCGCCAGCAGCCAAGGGTCCCCAGTTAATGAAAAACTGTTTTTT
CDR3 protein: CASSQGSPVNEKLFF
V gene: TRBV4-1
clone size: NA
D gene: NA
J gene: TRBJ1-4

CDR3 DNA: TGTGCCAGCAGCCAAGATCGAGGGACAGGGGCCACCGGGGAGCTGTTTTTT
CDR3 protein: CASSQDRGTGATGELFF
V gene: TRBV4-2
clone size: NA
D gene: TRBD1
J gene: TRBJ2-2

CDR3 DNA: TGTGCCAGTAGTAGACAGGGGGCTCAAGGTAACGAGCAGTACTTC
CDR3 protein: CASSRQGAQGNEQYF
V gene: TRBV19
clone size: NA
D gene: TRBD1
J gene: TRBJ2-7

CDR3 DNA: TGCGCCAGCAGCTCCCAGAGCGGGGGGGCGGAGACCCAGTACTTC
CDR3 protein: CASSSQSGGAETQYF
V gene: TRBV5-1
clone size: NA
D gene: TRBD2
J gene: TRBJ2-5

CDR3 DNA: TGTGCCAGGACTAGGGTCCTAAACTACGAGCAGTACTTC
CDR3 protein: CARTRVLNYEQYF
V gene: TRBV7-2
clone size: NA
D gene: NA
J gene: TRBJ2-7

CDR3 DNA: TGTGCCAGCAGTTTATCCGGCAGGGCAAATGAAAAACTGTTTTTT
CDR3 protein: CASSLSGRANEKLFF
V gene: TRBV28
clone size: few
D gene: NA
J gene: TRBJ1-4

CDR3 DNA: TGTGCCAGCAGCTTAGGCGGGGGTATCTCCTACGAGCAGTACTTC
CDR3 protein: CASSLGGGISYEQYF
V gene: TRBV7-2
clone size: NA
D gene: TRBD2
J gene: TRBJ2-7

CDR3 DNA: TGTGCCAGCAACTTCTGGACAGGGGGAGCAGAGACCCAGTACTTC
CDR3 protein: CASNFWTGGAETQYF
V gene: TRBV6-5
clone size: NA
D gene: TRBD1
J gene: TRBJ2-5

CDR3 DNA: TGTGCCACCAGTGACCGGGGGATGGGCTATGGCTACACCTTC
CDR3 protein: CATSDRGMGYGYTF
V gene: TRBV24-1
clone size: NA
D gene: NA
J gene: TRBJ1-2

CDR3 DNA: TGTGCCAGCACTCTAGGGGGAGGGGGAAGCAATCAGCCCCAGCATTTT
CDR3 protein: CASTLGGGGSNQPQHF
V gene: TRBV28
clone size: once
D gene: NA
J gene: TRBJ1-5

CDR3 DNA: TGTGCCACTTATCCGGGACAGGGCACCGGGGAGCTGTTTTTT
CDR3 protein: CATYPGQGTGELFF
V gene: TRBV15
clone size: NA
D gene: TRBD1
J gene: TRBJ2-2

CDR3 DNA: TGTGCCAGCAGAACTAAGACGAGCTCCTACGAGCAGTACTTC
CDR3 protein: CASRTKTSSYEQYF
V gene: TRBV5-4
clone size: NA
D gene: NA
J gene: TRBJ2-7

CDR3 DNA: TGTGCCAGCAGGGGCCGCCCGATCACAGATACGCAGTATTTT
CDR3 protein: CASRGRPITDTQYF
V gene: TRBV6-5
clone size: NA
D gene: NA
J gene: TRBJ2-3

CDR3 DNA: TGTGCCAGTAGTTCCGACAGGAATAATTCACCCCTCCACTTT
CDR3 protein: CASSSDRNNSPLHF
V gene: TRBV19
clone size: few
D gene: NA
J gene: TRBJ1-6

CDR3 DNA: TGTGCCAGCAGGCCGGGACACCATAATTCACCCCTCCACTTT
CDR3 protein: CASRPGHHNSPLHF
V gene: TRBV25-1
clone size: few
D gene: NA
J gene: TRBJ1-6

CDR3 DNA: TGTGCCAGCAGTTACCAGGGGACTAGCGCCGCCTACGAGCAGTACTTC
CDR3 protein: CASSYQGTSAAYEQYF
V gene: TRBV6-5
clone size: NA
D gene: TRBD2
J gene: TRBJ2-7

CDR3 DNA: TGTGCCAGCAGTTACTCGGGGTCCGGTCACACCTTC
CDR3 protein: CASSYSGSGHTF
V gene: TRBV6-2/TRBV6-3
clone size: NA
D gene: NA
J gene: TRBJ1-2

CDR3 DNA: TGTGCCAGTAGTATAGGACTAGCTAAAAACATTCAGTACTTC
CDR3 protein: CASSIGLAKNIQYF
V gene: TRBV19
clone size: NA
D gene: TRBD2
J gene: TRBJ2-4

CDR3 DNA: TGTGCCAGTAGTTTCAGGGTTGGGGGCAATCAGCCCCAGCATTTT
CDR3 protein: CASSFRVGGNQPQHF
V gene: TRBV19
clone size: NA
D gene: NA
J gene: TRBJ1-5

CDR3 DNA: TGTGCCAGCAGCCAGTCCGGGATAGAGCAGCCCCAGCATTTT
CDR3 protein: CASSQSGIEQPQHF
V gene: TRBV3-1/TRBV3-2
clone size: NA
D gene: NA
J gene: TRBJ1-5

CDR3 DNA: TGTGCCAGCAGCGAATCGACAGACCGGGCCCTCCACTTT
CDR3 protein: CASSESTDRALHF
V gene: TRBV9
clone size: few
D gene: NA
J gene: TRBJ1-6